Shown below are 15 T cell receptor beta chains from a single sample sequenced in a study of PD-1 blockade in classical Hodgkin lymphoma. Sequenced by immunoSEQ multiplex PCR; TCRdb stores in-frame clones only, minus some. The sample lists around 150,000 clones, 78% occurring once. There was relapse after autologous stem cell transplantation in every patient, and there was variation in brentuximab vedotin exposure. Sample: peripheral blood mononuclear cells (PBMCs), taken before the second cycle of nivolumab. The origin of the receptors is a human donor with classical Hodgkin lymphoma.

The DNA for the CDR3 is TGTGCCAGCAGCTTTAGTCTGGTACGGGTTAGCTCCTACAATGAGCAGTTCTTC. Its protein product is CASSFSLVRVSSYNEQFF. V usage is TRBV7-2 and J usage is TRBJ2-1; D is ambiguous. The CDR3 is 18 residues long. CDR1 and CDR2 from the germline V gene are SGHTA and FQGNSA. V was clipped by 3 bases and J by 0 bases, with 18 bases between them.

The J gene is TRBJ2-1, the V gene TRBV5-1, with TRBD1 matching over 9 bases. The CDR3 contains 17 residues. The V segment lost 4 bases and the J segment 4 bases; nucleotides outside the gene matches: 12. Germline assignment: CDR1 SGHRS and CDR2 YFSETQ. The CDR3 nucleotides read TGCGCCAGCAGCCCCTCACCGGGACAGGGACCTTACAATGAGCAGTTCTTC. This codes for CASSPSPGQGPYNEQFF.

This chain uses TRBV25-1 with TRBJ2-5; 10 bases align to TRBD1. Trimming removed 10 bases from V and 6 bases from J; junction bases left unmatched: 8. CDR1 is MGHDK and CDR2 is SYGVNS in the germline V gene. The CDR3 totals 13 residues. CDR3 coding DNA: TGTGCCATAGCCGGGACAGGGGCTAAGACCCAGTACTTC. This gives the protein CAIAGTGAKTQYF. Looking up the rest from reference TRBV25-1 and TRBJ2-5 gives the full variable domain: EADIYQTPRYLVIGTGKKITLECSQTMGHDKMYWYQQDPGMELHLIHYSYGVNSTEKGDLSSESTVSRIRTEHFPLTLESARPSHTSQYLCAIAGTGAKTQYFGPGTRLLVL.

This clone showed up just a few times. The V call is TRBV6-5, the J call TRBJ2-7; no firm D call. Trimming pared 0 bases from V and 0 bases from J, leaving 9 bases between. CDR1 is MNHEY and CDR2 is SVGAGI in the germline V gene. This CDR3 is 15 amino acids long. The CDR3 spells CASSYSKGFSYEQYF. CDR3 DNA sequence: TGTGCCAGCAGTTACTCGAAGGGCTTCTCCTACGAGCAGTACTTC.

The chain's CDR3 is CASTTRGVANYGYTF. CDR3 sequence (DNA): TGTGCCAGCACTACGAGGGGGGTAGCTAACTATGGCTACACCTTC. The chain couples TRBV6-1 to TRBJ1-2, with D tentatively TRBD1 (6 bases). This CDR3 region has 15 residues. The germline gives CDR1 MNHNS, CDR2 SASEGT. Trimming pared 7 bases from V and 0 bases from J, leaving 15 bases between.

The gene calls are TRBV7-9 and TRBJ2-1, with 10 bases that match TRBD2. Germline V gives CDR1 SEHNR, CDR2 FQNEAQ (reference sequence). With 3 bases clipped from V and 3 bases from J, the junction kept 8 bases outside the gene matches. The CDR3 sequence is 17 residues long. DNA of the CDR3: TGTGCCAGCAGCTTCATAGCGGGGGGCGGATTCTACAATGAGCAGTTCTTC. It yields the protein CASSFIAGGGFYNEQFF. The whole variable domain, filled in from reference TRBV7-9 and TRBJ2-1, reads DTGVSQNPRHKITKRGQNVTFRCDPISEHNRLYWYRQTLGQGPEFLTYFQNEAQLEKSRLLSDRFSAERPKGSFSTLEIQRTEQGDSAMYLCASSFIAGGGFYNEQFFGPGTRLTVL.

The DNA for the CDR3 is TGTGCCAGCAGTTACGGACCGGACAGTACCTACGAGCAGTACTTC. Amino acids: CASSYGPDSTYEQYF. The V and J genes are TRBV6-5 and TRBJ2-7; D is possibly TRBD1 (6 bases). V was trimmed by 2 bases and J by 2 bases, leaving 13 bases between them. Germline lookup yields CDR1 MNHEY and CDR2 SVGAGI. This CDR3 spans 15 amino acids.

This clone was observed a handful of times. The chain combines TRBV6-1 with TRBJ2-7; D gene ambiguous. CDR3 length: 15 residues. Trimming shortened V by 0 bases and J by 2 bases, and 11 bases separated the two germline ends. Germline V gene lookup returns CDR1 MNHNS and CDR2 SASEGT. The DNA for the CDR3 is TGTGCCAGCAGTGAAGCGCTTCGGGCCACCTACGAGCAGTACTTC. Its protein is CASSEALRATYEQYF.

This chain links TRBV4-1 with TRBJ2-3, with 12 bases lining up with TRBD2. The CDR3 is 21 amino acids. Germline assignment: CDR1 MGHRA and CDR2 YSYEKL. The V segment lost 3 bases and the J segment 2 bases; nucleotides outside the gene matches: 18. CDR3 loop: CASSQPSWTLLAGGPTDTQYF. The CDR3 DNA sequence: TGCGCCAGCAGCCAGCCCTCCTGGACTTTACTAGCGGGGGGACCCACAGATACGCAGTATTTT.

This clone was picked up a small number of times. The gene calls are TRBV6-5 and TRBJ1-6; a weak D match, TRBD1 (5 bases). The CDR3 is 15 amino acids. In germline, CDR1 is MNHEY, CDR2 SVGAGI. Trimming took 7 bases from V and 5 from J, leaving 15 bases between them. CDR3: CASTITPGNNSPLHF. CDR3 nucleotide sequence: TGTGCCAGCACTATCACCCCAGGGAATAATTCACCCCTCCACTTT.

This chain connects TRBV11-3 to TRBJ2-5, with D possibly matching TRBD1 (5 bases). The DNA end is more similar to TRBJ2-7, so the J call may be wrong. Germline V gene data show CDR1 as SGHNT and CDR2 as YENEEA. This CDR3 spans 13 amino acids. DNA for the CDR3: TGTGCCAGCAGTGCATATACAGGATACGAGCAGTACTTC. Translating gives CASSAYTGYEQYF.

This chain uses TRBV18 with TRBJ1-5; TRBD1 agrees at 7 bases. Germline V gene data show CDR1 as KGHSH and CDR2 as LQKENI. The CDR3 contains 16 residues. V lost 3 bases and J lost 6; bases outside the gene matches: 11. The CDR3 protein is CASSPVATGLGQPQHF. The CDR3 bases are TGTGCCAGCTCACCCGTCGCGACAGGGTTGGGTCAGCCCCAGCATTTT.

This clone has a single count. The V call is TRBV7-8, the J call TRBJ1-2, with D maybe TRBD1 (5 bases). CDR3 length: 14 amino acids. V lost 5 bases and J 3 bases, leaving 13 bases between the germline ends. Germline V lookup: CDR1 SGHVS, CDR2 FQNEAQ. The DNA of the CDR3 is TGTGCCAGCAGCAGGGGCTCCTATGACTATGGCTACACCTTC. The encoded protein is CASSRGSYDYGYTF.

This clone turned up a few times. V and J are TRBV9 and TRBJ2-5, with 10 positions matching TRBD2. CDR3 length: 15 amino acids. V gave up 3 bases and J gave up 4 bases; unmatched junction bases: 6. The V gene's germline CDR1 is SGDLS and CDR2 YYNGEE. The CDR3 is CASSGSGRAGETQYF. The CDR3 DNA reads TGTGCCAGCAGCGGAAGCGGGAGGGCCGGAGAGACCCAGTACTTC.

The chain combines TRBV28 with TRBJ2-2; a possible D gene is TRBD1 (5 bases). The V and J ends lost 7 bases and 5 bases respectively, with 14 bases between them. CDR1 and CDR2 from the germline V gene are MDHEN and SYDVKM. This CDR3 contains 14 residues. The CDR3 DNA sequence: TGTGCCAGCAAGGGGCAGGGATGGACCGGGGAGCTGTTTTTT. This codes for CASKGQGWTGELFF.